This T cell receptor beta chain was found in a study of T-cell reconstitution after alpha-beta-depleted transplantation in children. Ten or more counts support this clonotype. The germline CDR1 and CDR2 sequences are SGHKS and YYEKEE (reference sequence). CDR3 length: 15 residues. With 4 bases clipped from V and 3 bases from J, the junction kept 4 bases outside the gene matches. The TCRbeta library was prepared with unique molecular identifiers. TCRdb itself ran the PCR reads through MiXCR, one entry per CDR3 protein. The sample carries roughly 590,000 distinct CDR3 sequences, approximately 17% recorded once.

The chain is built from TRBV5-5 and TRBJ1-5, with 10 bases identical to TRBD1. Sequences were derived from PBMCs from the stem cell graft donor, sampled from the stem cell graft. This clonotype was sampled from a human donor who donated a stem cell graft to a child with acute myeloid leukemia. CDR3 sequence reads: CASSRTGGVNQPQHF. For the CDR3, the DNA is TGTGCCAGCAGCAGGACAGGGGGGGTCAATCAGCCCCAGCATTTT.